These 11 T cell receptor beta chains originate from one sample sequenced in a study of cytomegalovirus exposure and HLA in healthy donors. 13 Jbeta primers and 60 Vbeta primers were used for the PCR. The data were produced by immunoSEQ multiplex PCR, yet TCRdb's version contains in-frame clones alone and is incomplete. The sample yields around 110,000 clones, 65% to 90% seen once. The sequencing input was PBMCs. These receptors came from a man aged 25 to 45 in good health and CMV-seronegative.

This sequence joins TRBV10-3 and TRBJ2-7; D perhaps matches TRBD1 (6 bases). Trimming stripped 6 bases from V and 0 bases from J, with 15 bases between. Germline CDR1 is ENHRY and CDR2 is SYGVKD. CDR3 length: 15 amino acids. CDR3: CAIRNRDTPSYEQYF. DNA for the CDR3: TGTGCCATCAGGAACCGGGACACACCCTCCTACGAGCAGTACTTC.

V is TRBV10-3 and J is TRBJ1-2; 9 bases fit TRBD1. The CDR3 sequence is 16 residues long. CDR1 is ENHRY, CDR2 SYGVKD, per germline. After removal of 5 bases from V and 6 bases from J, the junction contained 13 bases not matched to a gene. CDR3: CAISLFRDRDLNGYTF. CDR3 nucleotides: TGTGCCATCAGTTTATTCCGGGACAGGGACCTGAATGGCTACACCTTC.

CDR3 protein: CATQRGGPYGYTF. For the CDR3, the DNA is TGTGCCACCCAACGGGGAGGTCCTTATGGCTACACCTTC. The chain is built from TRBV6-1 and TRBJ1-2; no clear D. With 10 bases removed from V and 5 bases from J, the gap between germline ends came to 17 bases. This CDR3 has 13 amino acids. From germline, CDR1 is MNHNS and CDR2 SASEGT.

The V gene is TRBV7-9, the J gene TRBJ2-7; D may be TRBD1 (6 bases). Germline CDR1 SEHNR, CDR2 FQNEAQ (reference sequence). CDR3 size: 16 residues. The germline V and J ends were trimmed by 4 bases and 2 bases, with 18 bases remaining between them. The CDR3 is CASSSPGQLNTYEQYF. CDR3 nucleotides: TGTGCCAGCAGCTCCCCAGGACAGCTTAACACCTACGAGCAGTACTTC.

The chain recombines TRBV5-1 with TRBJ2-1, with no clear D. Germline CDR1 SGHRS, CDR2 YFSETQ. The CDR3 length is 12 residues. Trimming shortened V by 3 bases and J by 8 bases, and 9 bases separated the two germline ends. Here the CDR3 DNA reads TGCGCCAGCAGCTACCCGTCGGATGAGCAGTTCTTC. Protein: CASSYPSDEQFF. The variable domain in full, completed from reference TRBV5-1 and TRBJ2-1, reads KAGVTQTPRYLIKTRGQQVTLSCSPISGHRSVSWYQQTPGQGLQFLFEYFSETQRNKGNFPGRFSGRQFSNSRSEMNVSTLELGDSALYLCASSYPSDEQFFGPGTRLTVL.

V is TRBV7-9 and J is TRBJ1-1, with a tentative D call TRBD1 (5 bases). Germline V gene lookup returns CDR1 SEHNR and CDR2 FQNEAQ (reference sequence). Trimming stripped 7 bases from V and 10 bases from J, with 25 bases between. The CDR3 consists of 15 residues. CDR3 DNA sequence: TGTGCCAGCACCCCCCCCGGAGGGGAAGTTAGCGGAGCTTTCTTT. It codes for CASTPPGGEVSGAFF.

Here the CDR3 reads CASSLIQGNTEAFF. CDR3 nucleotides: TGTGCCAGCAGTTTAATACAGGGGAACACTGAAGCTTTCTTT. The chain employs TRBV27 and TRBJ1-1; D may be TRBD1 (6 bases). CDR1 and CDR2 from the germline V gene are MNHEY and SMNVEV (reference sequence). CDR3 length equals 14 residues. Trimming removed 2 bases from V and 1 base from J, with 8 bases in between.

In this sample, this clone turned up a few times. The genes are TRBV27 and TRBJ1-1, with TRBD1 as a possible D gene (5 bases). CDR3 length equals 14 residues. Germline-derived CDR1 and CDR2 are MNHEY and SMNVEV (reference sequence). Trimming shortened V by 3 bases and J by 0 bases, and 8 bases separated the two germline ends. For the CDR3, the DNA is TGTGCCAGCAGTTTGACAGAGATGAACACTGAAGCTTTCTTT. This translates into CASSLTEMNTEAFF.

The chain has TRBV2 and TRBJ1-3, with D tentatively TRBD1 (6 bases). The CDR3 contains 17 residues. Trimming took 3 bases from V and 0 from J, leaving 15 bases between them. Germline values: CDR1 SNHLY, CDR2 FYNNEI. CDR3 residues: CASSEPGALDSGNTIYF. For the CDR3, the DNA is TGTGCCAGCAGTGAGCCAGGGGCCCTCGACTCTGGAAACACCATATATTTT.

The V call is TRBV5-4, the J call TRBJ2-7; D gene unclear. CDR1 and CDR2 from the germline V gene are SGHNT and YYREEE (reference sequence). The CDR3 has 14 residues. V was cut by 5 bases and J by 5 bases, with 17 bases left in between. CDR3 nucleotide sequence: TGTGCCAGCAGGCCCTATAATATCGAAAACGAGCAGTACTTC. Translating gives CASRPYNIENEQYF.

This chain uses TRBV5-4 with TRBJ2-2; 9 nucleotides match TRBD2. Germline CDR1 SGHNT, CDR2 YYREEE (reference sequence). J gave up 6 bases and V 4 bases, and 7 bases lay outside the gene matches. The CDR3 covers 15 residues. The CDR3 spells CASSALGGGAGELFF. The CDR3 coding sequence is TGTGCCAGCAGCGCCCTGGGCGGGGGGGCCGGGGAGCTGTTTTTT.